These 2 T cell receptor beta chains share one sample of origin, sequenced in a study of shared clonotypes between healthy human individuals (dated by TCRdb to 2019 to 2021). The protocol used for the library was the immunoSEQ multiplex PCR assay. Drawn from immuneACCESS, this table holds only the in-frame rearrangements with V and J called that TCRdb kept. Clones are partly lost; checked studies trace under half to an unresolved V gene and leave the rest unexplained. The sample table shows more than 1.2 million clones, and around 98.5% are seen once. Approximately 0.4% of the sample comes from the top ten. Sequenced sample: naive CD4+ T cells sorted from blood. The cell subset or site label, as the study defines it: CD45RA+ positively selected. These receptors originate from a man between 25 and 39 years old in good health.

The rearrangement joins TRBV28 to TRBJ2-5; 13 nucleotides match TRBD2. Looked up from germline, CDR1 is MDHEN and CDR2 is SYDVKM. The V and J ends lost 6 bases and 5 bases, in that order; junction bases with no gene match: 9. The CDR3 contains 16 residues. The CDR3 region is CASSFAGTSGTETQYF. The CDR3 bases are TGTGCCAGCAGCTTCGCTGGGACTAGCGGGACGGAGACCCAGTACTTC.

J is TRBJ1-2 and V is TRBV19; 8 nucleotides match TRBD1. The V segment lost 5 bases and the J segment 12 bases; nucleotides outside the gene matches: 14. The V gene's germline CDR1 is LNHDA and CDR2 SQIVND (reference sequence). This CDR3 has 14 amino acids. Here the CDR3 reads CASSVDRATPLHTF. The DNA for the CDR3 is TGTGCCAGTAGTGTGGACAGGGCTACGCCTCTCCACACCTTC.